The clone carrying this T cell receptor beta chain was detected only a few times. These data are taken from a study of control samples from healthy donors and cancer patients. The J segment lost 4 bases and the V segment lost 6 bases, leaving 6 bases of the junction unmatched. The CDR3 extends over 15 amino acids. Germline CDR1 and CDR2: MRHNA and SNTAGT. Some clones are missing from TCRdb's copy, which holds only in-frame ones; the method was immunoSEQ multiplex PCR. Of approximately 230,000 clones in the sample, approximately 80% were seen once. Sequencing was done on a sample of PBMCs. The source of this sequence is a woman aged 60-75 years with lung cancer. The V call is TRBV6-4, the J call TRBJ2-6; 7 nucleotides align to TRBD1. This chain's CDR3 is CASSDTGAGANVLTF. DNA for the CDR3: TGTGCCAGCAGCGATACAGGGGCAGGGGCCAACGTCCTGACTTTC.